A single T cell receptor beta chain is shown here with its context. Its antigen is currently unknown. Via MiXCR, TCRdb re-called the RT-PCR reads, giving one row per CDR3 protein. The repertoire holds roughly 460,000 distinct CDR3 sequences, with about a tenth as singletons. The entry originates in a study of response to subunit inactivated influenza vaccine. CDR1 and CDR2 (germline): DFQATT, SNEGSKA (reference sequence). The CDR3 length is 16 residues. Trimming left V 2 bases short and J 8 bases short, with 22 bases between. Study-level points and caveats: Every seasonal influenza vaccination brings in few new T cells, the authors suggested.

The chain is built from TRBV20-1 and TRBJ2-1; D possibly corresponds to TRBD1 (6 bases). The source material was PBMCs from blood, sampled 40 to 50 days after vaccination. The clonotype originates from a man over 45 who received an inactivated influenza vaccine. CDR3 in DNA: TGCAGTGCTAGAAGGTTCCGGCAGGGGTTAGGCTATGAGCAGTTCTTC. This encodes CSARRFRQGLGYEQFF.